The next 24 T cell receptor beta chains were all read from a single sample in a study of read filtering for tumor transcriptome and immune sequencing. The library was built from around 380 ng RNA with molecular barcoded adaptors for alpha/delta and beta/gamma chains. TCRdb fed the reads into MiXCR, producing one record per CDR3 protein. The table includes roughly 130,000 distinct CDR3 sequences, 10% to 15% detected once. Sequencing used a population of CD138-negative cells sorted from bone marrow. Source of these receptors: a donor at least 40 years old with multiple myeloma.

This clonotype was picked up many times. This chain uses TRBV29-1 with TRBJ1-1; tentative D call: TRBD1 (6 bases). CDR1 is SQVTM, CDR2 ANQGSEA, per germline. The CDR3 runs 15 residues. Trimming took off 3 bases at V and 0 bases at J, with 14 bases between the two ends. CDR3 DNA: TGCAGCGTTGAGGGGCAGGGGACCATGAACACTGAAGCTTTCTTT. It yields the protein CSVEGQGTMNTEAFF.

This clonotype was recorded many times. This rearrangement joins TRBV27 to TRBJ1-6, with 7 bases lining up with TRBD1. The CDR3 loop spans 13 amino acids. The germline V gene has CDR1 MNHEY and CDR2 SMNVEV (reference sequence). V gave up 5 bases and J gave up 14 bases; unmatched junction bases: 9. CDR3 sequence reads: CASSLLYRGSLHF. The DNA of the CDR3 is TGTGCCAGCAGTCTACTCTACAGGGGTTCCCTCCACTTT.

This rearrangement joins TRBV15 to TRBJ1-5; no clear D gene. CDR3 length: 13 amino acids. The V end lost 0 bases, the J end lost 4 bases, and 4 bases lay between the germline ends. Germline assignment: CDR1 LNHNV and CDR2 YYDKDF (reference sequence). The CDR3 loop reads CATSREGNQPQHF. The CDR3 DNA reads TGTGCCACCAGCAGAGAGGGGAATCAGCCCCAGCATTTT.

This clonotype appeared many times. CDR3 region: CASSLDGNTDTQYF. In DNA form, the CDR3 reads TGTGCCAGCAGCTTGGACGGAAACACAGATACGCAGTATTTT. The chain combines TRBV11-1 with TRBJ2-3; D gene ambiguous. The V gene's germline CDR1 is SGHAT and CDR2 FQDESV (reference sequence). The CDR3 runs 14 residues. The V and J ends lost 3 bases and 2 bases respectively, with 9 bases between them.

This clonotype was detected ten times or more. The CDR3 loop reads CASSARPSRVETQYF. The CDR3 nucleotides read TGTGCCAGCAGTGCCCGACCTAGCCGGGTAGAGACCCAGTACTTC. The chain combines TRBV2 with TRBJ2-5; D perhaps matches TRBD2 (5 bases). The CDR3 is 15 residues long. Trimming took 4 bases from V and 4 from J, leaving 16 bases between them. Germline values: CDR1 SNHLY, CDR2 FYNNEI. The full variable domain, with the rest looked up from reference TRBV2 and TRBJ2-5, is EPEVTQTPSHQVTQMGQEVILRCVPISNHLYFYWYRQILGQKVEFLVSFYNNEISEKSEIFDDQFSVERPDGSNFTLKIRSTKLEDSAMYFCASSARPSRVETQYFGPGTRLLVL.

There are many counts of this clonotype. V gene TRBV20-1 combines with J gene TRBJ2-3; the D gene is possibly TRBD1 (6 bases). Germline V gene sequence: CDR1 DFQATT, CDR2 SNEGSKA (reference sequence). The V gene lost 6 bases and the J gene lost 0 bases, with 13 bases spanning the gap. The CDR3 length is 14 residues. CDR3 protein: CSAATGRSTDTQYF. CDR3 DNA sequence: TGCAGTGCGGCCACAGGGAGAAGCACAGATACGCAGTATTTT.

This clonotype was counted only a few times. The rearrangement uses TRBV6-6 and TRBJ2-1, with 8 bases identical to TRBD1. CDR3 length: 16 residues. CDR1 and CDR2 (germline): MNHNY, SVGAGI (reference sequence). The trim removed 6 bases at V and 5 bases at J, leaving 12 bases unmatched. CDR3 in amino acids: CASSYEGTGPHNEQFF. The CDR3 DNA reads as TGTGCCAGCAGCTACGAGGGGACAGGCCCCCACAATGAGCAGTTCTTC.

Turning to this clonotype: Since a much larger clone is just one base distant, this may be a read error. The CDR3 spells CASSPEDGGYEQYF. The CDR3 DNA reads as TGTGCCAGCAGTCCAGAGGACGGGGGGTACGAGCAGTACTTC. The V and J genes are TRBV27 and TRBJ2-7, with 7 bases that match TRBD2. The CDR3 runs 14 residues. The germline V gene has CDR1 MNHEY and CDR2 SMNVEV (reference sequence). V shed 5 bases, J shed 4 bases, and the junction held 8 bases outside the gene matches.

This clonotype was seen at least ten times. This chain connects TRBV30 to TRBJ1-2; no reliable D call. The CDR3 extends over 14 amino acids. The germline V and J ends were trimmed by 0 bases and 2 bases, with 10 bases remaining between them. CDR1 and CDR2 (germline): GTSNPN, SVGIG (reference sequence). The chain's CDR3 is CAWSVAIENYGYTF. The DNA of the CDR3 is TGTGCCTGGAGTGTGGCGATAGAGAACTATGGCTACACCTTC.

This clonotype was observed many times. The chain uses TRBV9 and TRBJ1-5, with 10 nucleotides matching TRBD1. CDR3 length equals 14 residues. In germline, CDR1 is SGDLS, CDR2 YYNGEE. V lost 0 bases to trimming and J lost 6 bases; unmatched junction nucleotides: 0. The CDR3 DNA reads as TGTGCCAGCAGCGTAGGGGACAGGGGTCAGCCCCAGCATTTT. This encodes CASSVGDRGQPQHF.

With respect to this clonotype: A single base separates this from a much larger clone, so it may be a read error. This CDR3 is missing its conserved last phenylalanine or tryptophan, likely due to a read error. The CDR3 here is CAIMLGGGTENNEQFL. CDR3 coding DNA: TGTGCCATCATGCTGGGTGGGGGGACCGAAAACAATGAGCAGTTCCTC. The chain is built from TRBV10-3 and TRBJ2-1; D is perhaps TRBD2 (6 bases). The CDR3 totals 16 residues. Germline V gene sequence: CDR1 ENHRY, CDR2 SYGVKD. V was cut by 7 bases and J by 5 bases, with 21 bases left in between.

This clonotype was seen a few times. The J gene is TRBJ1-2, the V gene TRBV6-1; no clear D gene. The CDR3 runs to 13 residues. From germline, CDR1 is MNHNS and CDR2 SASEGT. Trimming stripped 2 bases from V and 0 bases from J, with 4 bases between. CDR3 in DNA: TGTGCCAGCAGTGAACTACCTAACTATGGCTACACCTTC. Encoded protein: CASSELPNYGYTF.

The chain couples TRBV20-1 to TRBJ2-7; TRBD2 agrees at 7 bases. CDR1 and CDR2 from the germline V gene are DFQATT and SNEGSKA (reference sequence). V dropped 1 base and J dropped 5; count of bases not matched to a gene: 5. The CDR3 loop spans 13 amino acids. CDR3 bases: TGCAGTGCTAGAGTCGGGGGGAGGGACGAGCAGTACTTC. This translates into CSARVGGRDEQYF.

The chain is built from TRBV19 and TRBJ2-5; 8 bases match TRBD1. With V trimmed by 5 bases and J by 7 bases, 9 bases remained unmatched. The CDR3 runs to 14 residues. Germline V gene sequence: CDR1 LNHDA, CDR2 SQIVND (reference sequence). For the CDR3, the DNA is TGTGCCAGTAGTGCCACAGGGGGTGATGGGACCCAGTACTTC. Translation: CASSATGGDGTQYF.

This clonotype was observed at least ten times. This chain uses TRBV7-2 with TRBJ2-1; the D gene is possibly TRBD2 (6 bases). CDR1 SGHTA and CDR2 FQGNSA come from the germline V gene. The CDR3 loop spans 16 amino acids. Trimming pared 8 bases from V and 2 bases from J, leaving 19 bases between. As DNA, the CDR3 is TGTGCCAGCGCAGGGCTGGGAGGCGGTACCTACAATGAGCAGTTCTTC. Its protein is CASAGLGGGTYNEQFF.

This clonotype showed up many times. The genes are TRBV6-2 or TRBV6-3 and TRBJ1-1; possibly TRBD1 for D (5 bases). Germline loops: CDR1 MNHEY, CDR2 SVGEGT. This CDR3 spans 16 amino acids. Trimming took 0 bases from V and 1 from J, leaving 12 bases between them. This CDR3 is CASSYSPLTGNTEAFF. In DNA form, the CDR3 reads TGTGCCAGCAGTTACTCTCCTTTAACAGGGAACACTGAAGCTTTCTTT.

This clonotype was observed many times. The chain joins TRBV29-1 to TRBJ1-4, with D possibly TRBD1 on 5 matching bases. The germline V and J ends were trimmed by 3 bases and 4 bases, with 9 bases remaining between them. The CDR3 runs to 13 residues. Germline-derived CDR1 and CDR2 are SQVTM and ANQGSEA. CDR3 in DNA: TGCAGCGTTGATGGGGGGGTTAATGAAAAACTGTTTTTT. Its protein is CSVDGGVNEKLFF.

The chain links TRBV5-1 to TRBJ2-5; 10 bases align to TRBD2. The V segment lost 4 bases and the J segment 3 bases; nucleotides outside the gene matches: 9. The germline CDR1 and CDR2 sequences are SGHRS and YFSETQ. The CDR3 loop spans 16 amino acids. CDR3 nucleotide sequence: TGCGCCAGCAGCCAAGGACTAGCGGCCCAAGAAGAGACCCAGTACTTC. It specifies CASSQGLAAQEETQYF. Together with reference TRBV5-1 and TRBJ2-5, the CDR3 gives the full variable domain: KAGVTQTPRYLIKTRGQQVTLSCSPISGHRSVSWYQQTPGQGLQFLFEYFSETQRNKGNFPGRFSGRQFSNSRSEMNVSTLELGDSALYLCASSQGLAAQEETQYFGPGTRLLVL.

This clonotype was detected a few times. The CDR3 sequence: CASSLESNQETQYF. DNA of the CDR3: TGTGCCAGCAGCTTAGAGAGTAATCAAGAGACCCAGTACTTC. The V and J genes are TRBV7-2 and TRBJ2-5; D remains unclear. V was clipped by 1 base and J by 2 bases, with 8 bases between them. Looked up from germline, CDR1 is SGHTA and CDR2 is FQGNSA. The CDR3 contains 14 residues.

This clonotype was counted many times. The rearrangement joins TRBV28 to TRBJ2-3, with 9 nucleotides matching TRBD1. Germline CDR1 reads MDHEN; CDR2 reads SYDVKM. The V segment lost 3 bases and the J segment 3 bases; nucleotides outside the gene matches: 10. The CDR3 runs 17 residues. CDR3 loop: CASSLPNGQGRTDTQYF. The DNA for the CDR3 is TGTGCCAGCAGTTTGCCCAACGGACAGGGGAGAACAGATACGCAGTATTTT.

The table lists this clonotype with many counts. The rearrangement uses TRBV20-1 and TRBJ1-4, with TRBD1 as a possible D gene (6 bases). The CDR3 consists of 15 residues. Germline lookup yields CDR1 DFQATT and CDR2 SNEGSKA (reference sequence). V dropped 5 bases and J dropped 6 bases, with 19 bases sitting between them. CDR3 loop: CSALRVTGRDEKLFF. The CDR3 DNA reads TGCAGTGCTCTTAGGGTGACAGGCAGAGATGAAAAACTGTTTTTT.

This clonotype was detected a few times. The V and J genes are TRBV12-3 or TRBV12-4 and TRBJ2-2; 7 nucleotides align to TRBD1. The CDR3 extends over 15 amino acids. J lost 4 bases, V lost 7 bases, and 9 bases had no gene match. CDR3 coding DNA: TGTGCCAGCAAGGTTGGGACAGATTTCACCGGGGAGCTGTTTTTT. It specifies CASKVGTDFTGELFF.

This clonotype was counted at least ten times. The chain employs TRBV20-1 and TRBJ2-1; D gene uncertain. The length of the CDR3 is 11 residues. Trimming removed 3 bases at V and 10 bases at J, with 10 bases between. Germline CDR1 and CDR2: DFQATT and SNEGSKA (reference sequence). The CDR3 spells CSASLTDEQFF. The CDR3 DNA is TGCAGTGCTAGCCTCACCGACGAGCAGTTCTTC.

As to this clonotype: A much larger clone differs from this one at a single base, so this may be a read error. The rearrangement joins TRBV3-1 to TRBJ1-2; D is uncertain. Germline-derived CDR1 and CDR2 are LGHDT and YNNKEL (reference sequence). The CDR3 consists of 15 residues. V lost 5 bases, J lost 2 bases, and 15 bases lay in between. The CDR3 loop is CASSKAGITNYGYTF. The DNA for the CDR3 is TGTGCCAGCAGCAAAGCGGGGATTACGAACTATGGCTACACCTTC.